These 12 T cell receptor beta chains were sequenced from one sample in a study of blood T cell repertoires in COVID-19. Here immunoSEQ multiplex PCR was the method, and the copy in TCRdb shows in-frame clones only, minus some. Of under 250,000 clones listed, roughly four fifths are singletons. What was sequenced was peripheral blood. Source of these receptors: a woman aged 40 to 49 with active or convalescent COVID-19.

V gene TRBV30 combines with J gene TRBJ1-1, with D perhaps TRBD1 (5 bases). Germline V lookup: CDR1 GTSNPN, CDR2 SVGIG (reference sequence). Trimming pared 2 bases from V and 5 bases from J, leaving 15 bases between. The CDR3 is made up of 14 amino acids. The CDR3, as DNA: TGTGCCTGGAGTAACGGGCGCGGGGGTACTGAAGCTTTCTTT. This encodes CAWSNGRGGTEAFF.

V gene TRBV24-1 combines with J gene TRBJ1-1; D uncertain. The germline V gene encodes CDR1 KGHDR and CDR2 SFDVKD. There are 13 residues in the CDR3. The V end lost 3 bases, the J end lost 3 bases, and 7 bases lay between the germline ends. As DNA, the CDR3 is TGTGCCACCAGTGATGCCGAGGACACTGAAGCTTTCTTT. This gives the protein CATSDAEDTEAFF.

The CDR3 DNA reads TGCGCCAGCAGCCAAGACGTGCGGGGGGGCGCTAGGACCACAGATACGCAGTATTTT. This translates into CASSQDVRGGARTTDTQYF. The genes are TRBV4-3 and TRBJ2-3, with 9 bases that match TRBD2. The V segment lost 0 bases and the J segment 2 bases; nucleotides outside the gene matches: 12. This CDR3 spans 19 amino acids. Per germline, CDR1 LGHNA and CDR2 YSLEER.

The chain recombines TRBV7-3 with TRBJ2-5, with D tentatively TRBD2 (5 bases). CDR1 SGHTA and CDR2 FQGTGA come from the germline V gene. This CDR3 is 13 amino acids long. Between the trimmed V and J ends, which lost 0 bases and 3 bases, there was a span of 5 bases. Here the CDR3 reads CASSLTREETQYF. The CDR3 DNA sequence: TGTGCCAGCAGCTTAACGCGGGAAGAGACCCAGTACTTC. The full variable domain, with the rest looked up from reference TRBV7-3 and TRBJ2-5, is GAGVSQTPSNKVTEKGKYVELRCDPISGHTALYWYRQSLGQGPEFLIYFQGTGAADDSGLPNDRFFAVRPEGSVSTLKIQRTERGDSAVYLCASSLTREETQYFGPGTRLLVL.

V is TRBV28 and J is TRBJ1-2; D uncertain. Between the trimmed V and J ends, which lost 2 bases and 3 bases, there was a span of 7 bases. CDR3 length: 13 amino acids. Germline V gene sequence: CDR1 MDHEN, CDR2 SYDVKM. Here the CDR3 DNA reads TGTGCCAGCAGTTTAATGGGAGACTATGGCTACACCTTC. Its translation is CASSLMGDYGYTF.

The chain links TRBV24-1 to TRBJ2-5; tentative D call: TRBD2 (7 bases). CDR3 length: 17 amino acids. Per the germline V gene, CDR1 is KGHDR and CDR2 is SFDVKD. The V gene lost 5 bases and the J gene lost 1 base, with 19 bases spanning the gap. The CDR3: CATSVASGEGVQETQYF. The CDR3 coding sequence is TGTGCCACCAGTGTGGCCTCTGGGGAGGGGGTCCAAGAGACCCAGTACTTC.

The V gene is TRBV11-2, the J gene TRBJ2-3; the D gene is possibly TRBD2 (6 bases). V was trimmed by 1 base and J by 6 bases, leaving 8 bases between them. Germline V CDR1 and CDR2: SGHAT, FQNNGV. There are 13 residues in the CDR3. CDR3 sequence reads: CASSLAGVDTQYF. The CDR3 coding sequence is TGTGCCAGCAGCTTAGCGGGGGTTGATACGCAGTATTTT.

This clone was picked up one time. The J gene is TRBJ2-7, the V gene TRBV4-2, with TRBD2 matching over 10 bases. CDR1 LGHNA and CDR2 YNFKEQ come from the germline V gene. The CDR3 contains 16 residues. The V gene end was trimmed by 4 bases and the J gene end by 7 bases; junction bases not matched to a gene: 13. The CDR3 sequence: CASSPRPSGGAEEQYF. The CDR3 bases are TGTGCCAGCAGCCCTCGGCCGAGCGGGGGGGCGGAAGAGCAGTACTTC.

This clone was detected a few times. CDR3 nucleotides: TGTGCCTGGGTCGGTCCAGGGAACTATGGCTACACCTTC. Translating it yields CAWVGPGNYGYTF. The chain links TRBV30 to TRBJ1-2; D is possibly TRBD1 (5 bases). Germline V gene sequence: CDR1 GTSNPN, CDR2 SVGIG (reference sequence). V lost 5 bases and J lost 2, with 12 bases in between. This CDR3 comprises 13 residues.

The rearrangement links TRBV7-2 to TRBJ2-1; 8 bases are a match to TRBD2. Germline V gene data show CDR1 as SGHTA and CDR2 as FQGNSA. CDR3 length: 18 amino acids. V was pared by 4 bases and J by 4 bases, with 15 bases of the junction left unmatched. CDR3 sequence reads: CASSWGLGGRTLYNEQFF. CDR3 nucleotide sequence: TGTGCCAGCAGCTGGGGGTTAGGCGGGAGGACTCTATACAATGAGCAGTTCTTC.

V is TRBV24-1 and J is TRBJ2-1, with a possible D match to TRBD1 (6 bases). Trimming took 4 bases from V and 7 from J, leaving 22 bases between them. The CDR3 is made up of 17 amino acids. Germline V gene data show CDR1 as KGHDR and CDR2 as SFDVKD. The CDR3 reads CATSDQGSGERYNEQFF. CDR3 sequence (DNA): TGTGCCACCAGTGACCAGGGGAGCGGAGAACGGTATAATGAGCAGTTCTTC.

This clone is a singleton in its sample. The chain combines TRBV28 with TRBJ1-1; 8 bases are shared with TRBD1. Unmatched junction bases numbered 41, after V lost 3 bases and J lost 11 bases. The V gene's germline CDR1 is MDHEN and CDR2 SYDVKM. CDR3 length: 24 residues. The CDR3: CASSFGGFRYRADPSGQVIPGAFF. The CDR3 DNA reads TGTGCCAGCAGTTTTGGAGGCTTCCGATACAGAGCGGATCCCTCGGGACAGGTTATCCCCGGGGCTTTCTTT.